The text below deals with one T cell receptor beta chain. Its antigen has not been determined. No quality values exist for individual bases; no much larger clone is one base distant. Receptors were amplified or captured by the immunoSEQ multiplex PCR assay. The multiplex PCR relied on a mix of 60 forward primers for TCR Vbeta segments and 13 reverse primers for TCR Jbeta segments. The CDR3 region of rearranged TCR beta genes was amplified from genomic DNA by a multiplex PCR assay. The Illumina HiSeq System was used to sequence the amplified TCR beta libraries as 87-base-pair reads. Per the original workflow: A later analysis counted about 82 million unique TCR beta chains across the 640 or so repertoires, and 9 million to 14 million of these chains were shared by at least two donors. To remove PCR and sequencing errors, raw reads were error-corrected and collapsed into unique sequences using a nearest-neighbor algorithm that merged closely related sequences. V, D and J gene segments were assigned by aligning CDR3 sequences to IMGT reference sequences. For a sequence to be retained, at least a six-nucleotide match to both a V gene segment and a J gene segment was required. Rearrangements were classified as productive when the CDR3 lacked stop codons and remained in frame with V and J, and all other rearrangements were classified as non-productive. Following IMGT convention, CDR3 was defined as the stretch from the second conserved V-encoded cysteine up to the conserved J-encoded phenylalanine. Sequences without an unambiguous match to a single V gene segment were excluded from the earlier analysis of 450 to 750 of the donors. In an earlier analysis of 450 to 700 of the donors, V segments were called functional above 56.7% productive rearrangements and were called segregating when the between-donor standard deviation exceeded 5%. A statistical classification framework was built for diagnosing cytomegalovirus status from the catalog of TCR beta chain sequences. V and J gene assignment, in a later analysis, came from comparing TCR nucleotide sequences with IMGT/GENE-DB human TR gene sequences. The TCRdist pipeline was used in a later analysis to assign CDR3 sequences and most-parsimonious VDJ recombination scenarios. In a later analysis, every TCR beta chain was defined by the combination of its CDR3 amino acid sequence and its V-gene family, and reads without a unique V-gene family were dropped. To address suspected cross-contamination and a sequencing artifact, a later analysis removed under 600 highly shared, low-generation-probability nucleotide sequences. In a later analysis, a clonal expansion index was calculated for each public chain from normalized within-repertoire ranks of inferred template counts. In a later analysis, generation probabilities were computed with a VDJ recombination model fitted to out-of-frame rearrangements, and the resulting probabilities were checked against IGoR. A later analysis scored TCR-TCR, TCR-HLA and TCR-CMV co-occurrence with hypergeometric tests, applying a repertoire-size bias correction to TCR pairs. A later analysis estimated false discovery rates by permuting HLA or CMV assignments 20 times. A later analysis grouped co-occurring TCRs with DBSCAN, adding TCRdist sequence similarity when clustering within HLA-allele-positive subsets. For co-occurrence clustering, repertoires with fewer than 30,000 or more than 120,000 public chains were excluded, along with a handful of repertoires with anomalous nucleotide sharing. This is the immuneACCESS table as TCRdb keeps it, with only in-frame sequences that have V and J called. A part of the clones is gone; compared with another copy, unresolved V genes explain less than half, and the rest is unexplained. V and J calls and clone size are as listed in that table; D and trimming were resolved from the DNA. This sample gives about 43,000 clones in total; about 60% of them show up just once. Around 8.7% of the sample is held by the ten biggest clonotypes.

V is shortened by 3 bases, J by 2 bases, and the region joining them spans 14 bases. For CDR1 and CDR2, the germline V gene lists SGHVS and FQNEAQ. From the cysteine up to the phenylalanine, the CDR3 has a length of 17 residues. The CDR3 DNA has 51 bases and is translated from base 1. The cohort was made up of 500 to 850 healthy bone marrow donors. At the time of sampling, every cohort member was nominally healthy, though immune exposures that went unrecorded were likely present. Of the 700 or so cohort members, about 270 had a positive CMV serostatus and 350 to 450 had a negative one, while no CMV serostatus was recorded for the donor. Every donor gave a peripheral blood sample, and the peripheral blood mononuclear cells from that sample were used for TCR beta sequencing. Genomic DNA was extracted from the blood cell samples with the Qiagen DNeasy Blood Extraction Kit. The sample comes from a study of cytomegalovirus exposure and HLA in healthy donors (dated by TCRdb to about 2017). The study in broad terms: An earlier analysis of 550 to 700 of the donors reported about 290 Gb of sequence data and about 100 million unique TCR beta sequences from 150 million to 200 million T cells. An early release that covered several hundred HLA-typed donors contained 300 to 350 gigabases of sequencing data and tens of millions of unique TCR sequences. Among the approximately 430 genotyped donors, around 79% belonged to the genetic ancestry cluster associated with self-reported Caucasian donors. The study aimed to test whether signatures of past pathogen exposure could be identified by cataloging public T cell receptors. The T cell repertoires of some 670 subjects were profiled by immunosequencing and related to cytomegalovirus serostatus. In addition to the first cohort of 666 subjects, a separate validation cohort of 130 or so different subjects was used. High-throughput TCR immunosequencing, statistical association of individual TCRs with disease status, and machine learning were combined to predict cytomegalovirus infection status. To study patterns of TCR occurrence, a later analysis re-analyzed previously published TCR beta repertoires from several hundred donors and added high-resolution HLA genotyping. Rather than using new phenotypic data, the later analysis identified candidate immune exposures from TCR beta sequences and from how often those sequences occurred across donors. An earlier analysis of around 540 of the donors applied high-throughput TCR beta sequencing to assess whether each TCR beta V gene segment acted as functional or pseudogenic. Donor age, sex, ethnicity and CMV serostatus were collected together with the repertoire data. Genome-wide SNP genotypes for about three fifths of the 666 donors were used in a later genetic analysis, which treated that subset as a discovery cohort. Every repertoire in the discovery cohort had been generated on one and the same sequencing platform. HLA typing included class I and class II loci at four-digit resolution. Typing coverage differed by locus: A, B, C, DRB1 and DQB1 were typed in roughly 629-640 donors, DQA1 in about 500, DPA1 in some 610, and DPB1 in 400 to 490. Several DR-DQ haplotypes were handled as single units for association and clustering because linkage in the cohort was strong. Among 300 to 450 genotyped donors of the cohort, an average of about 240,000 unique TCR beta nucleotide sequences were sequenced per donor, roughly 18% of them non-productive. The paper's findings and limits, for the study overall: Because HLA typing was unavailable for some donors at each locus, only the typed subset was used in association tests. Only TCR beta chains were sequenced in this cohort, and the absence of alpha or paired-chain data limited detectable features. The earlier analysis of about 600 of the donors excluded some 16 rarely observed V segments, including chromosome 9 orphons, because counts were too low. For the cohort, immune exposure information was limited to CMV serostatus. The study gave a list of roughly 150 TCR beta chains associated with cytomegalovirus. Presence/absence analyses assumed roughly uniform sequencing depth across donors, an assumption that may not hold. Most TCR sequences were observed very rarely across donors, whereas some public TCRs were present in many individuals. An association between a missense DCLRE1C variant and V-gene and J-gene trimming of TCR beta chains was found in a later genetic analysis and replicated in an independent cohort. In a later analysis, HLA-associated TCR beta chains were found to be more clonally expanded and to have lower generation probabilities than equally common non-associated chains. The sequencing pipeline was judged likely to have produced a cluster of highly shared sequence variants as a technical artifact. In a later analysis, around 17,000 TCR beta sequences were associated with specific HLA alleles at a false discovery rate of 0.05. In a later analysis, most CMV-associated TCR beta chains were found to appear HLA-restricted, with HLA associations seemingly driven largely by CMV exposure. A further reported finding was that TCR beta sequences accurately predicted the HLA-A and HLA-B alleles for most subjects in the first cohort. An earlier analysis of around 500 of the donors showed that most TCR beta V segments appeared in productive rearrangements either about 87% or about 30% of the time, which broadly matched IMGT annotations. According to a later analysis, TCR association rates differed among HLA loci, with DRB1 alleles showing the most associated TCRs and HLA-C alleles showing the fewest. Because the 87-base-pair reads could not distinguish some IMGT-functional V segments, including TRBV6-2 and TRBV6-3, those segments were excluded. Cytomegalovirus status was reported to be diagnosed by the classifier with high specificity and sensitivity in both the original and validation cohorts. Assigning TCR associations to individual alleles was difficult when HLA alleles, especially DR and DQ, strongly co-occurred. Linkage disequilibrium might explain the correlated functional status among segregating V segments, but an unknown experimental factor could not be ruled out. Several of the top co-occurrence clusters appeared to be linked to parvovirus B19, influenza, CMV and Epstein-Barr virus, according to a later analysis. According to a later genetic analysis, donors in an Asian-associated ancestry cluster had fewer N-insertions in productive TCRs than the roughly 700-donor mean. It was suggested by the authors that the approach could potentially be generalized to other disease states and immunological phenotypes. A few of the identified cytomegalovirus-associated TCR beta chains were confirmed in vitro to be specific for cytomegalovirus antigens.

Sequencing used PBMCs. The chain is made from TRBV7-8 and TRBJ1-6, with no D gene named confidently. The sequence was obtained from a human donor in good health. At the DNA level, the sequence is TGTGCCAGCAGCTTCGGTGCCGGGGTCCCCTATAATTCACCCCTCCACTTT. This is translated as CASSFGAGVPYNSPLHF.